These 20 T cell receptor beta chains came from one sample sequenced in a study of T cells of healthy individuals. TCRdb reanalysed the 5' RACE reads using MiXCR and keeps one entry per CDR3 protein. Of tens of thousands of distinct CDR3 sequences in the sample, 15% to 20% were seen once. Source of these receptors: a human donor in good health.

This clonotype was picked up a small number of times. The chain links TRBV9 to TRBJ2-3; weak D call: TRBD2 (6 bases). Trimming removed 4 bases from V and 6 bases from J, with 21 bases in between. This CDR3 is 16 amino acids long. Germline CDR1 is SGDLS and CDR2 is YYNGEE. CDR3 in amino acids: CASSSPGGVGQDTQYF. The CDR3 nucleotides read TGTGCCAGCAGCTCTCCTGGAGGGGTAGGGCAGGATACGCAGTATTTT. Combining the CDR3 with reference TRBV9 and TRBJ2-3 gives the whole variable domain DSGVTQTPKHLITATGQRVTLRCSPRSGDLSVYWYQQSLDQGLQFLIQYYNGEERAKGNILERFSAQQFPDLHSELNLSSLELGDSALYFCASSSPGGVGQDTQYFGPGTRLTVL.

The sample holds many counts of this clonotype. V usage is TRBV20-1 and J usage is TRBJ1-1, with unresolved D. CDR1 is DFQATT, CDR2 SNEGSKA, per germline (reference sequence). This CDR3 region has 13 residues. Trimming stripped 4 bases from V and 0 bases from J, with 9 bases between. In nucleotides, the CDR3 is TGCAGTGCTATCGAGACATTGAACACTGAAGCTTTCTTT. Protein: CSAIETLNTEAFF.

The J gene is TRBJ2-2, the V gene TRBV28; D is possibly TRBD1 (5 bases). V was pared by 6 bases and J by 4 bases, with 12 bases between. The CDR3 spans 14 residues. The germline gives CDR1 MDHEN, CDR2 SYDVKM. CDR3: CASSLDSFTGELFF. CDR3 nucleotide sequence: TGTGCCAGCAGCCTCGACAGCTTCACCGGGGAGCTGTTTTTT.

This clonotype has just a few counts. The chain recombines TRBV7-9 with TRBJ2-7; no clear D. Germline CDR1 reads SEHNR; CDR2 reads FQNEAQ (reference sequence). Deletions cut 1 base from V and 1 base from J, with 11 bases between. The CDR3 consists of 15 residues. The CDR3 region is CASSLVAAQSYEQYF. DNA of the CDR3: TGTGCCAGCAGCTTAGTGGCAGCTCAGTCCTACGAGCAGTACTTC.

This clonotype was seen many times. The rearrangement joins TRBV7-9 to TRBJ1-4, with 9 bases identical to TRBD1. Losses at the gene ends were 3 bases for V and 5 bases for J; bases not matched to a gene: 4. The CDR3 is made up of 15 amino acids. Looked up from germline, CDR1 is SEHNR and CDR2 is FQNEAQ (reference sequence). DNA of the CDR3: TGTGCCAGCAGCTTTCCCGGGACAGGGAATGAAAAACTGTTTTTT. It encodes CASSFPGTGNEKLFF.

This clonotype was counted many times. V gene TRBV2 combines with J gene TRBJ2-4, with no clear D. V lost 4 bases to trimming and J lost 0 bases, with 7 bases between them. This CDR3 spans 14 amino acids. The germline gives CDR1 SNHLY, CDR2 FYNNEI. The CDR3 spells CASSGSLAKNIQYF. CDR3 DNA: TGTGCCAGCAGTGGATCTTTAGCCAAAAACATTCAGTACTTC.

Only a few counts were recorded for this clonotype. The chain has TRBV27 and TRBJ1-2, with D tentatively TRBD1 (5 bases). The CDR3 loop spans 14 amino acids. V lost 3 bases and J 4 bases, leaving 12 bases between the germline ends. CDR1 and CDR2 (germline): MNHEY, SMNVEV (reference sequence). The CDR3 bases are TGTGCCAGCAGTTTGCGCAGGGAGAGCTATGGCTACACCTTC. Protein product: CASSLRRESYGYTF.

This clonotype was observed at least ten times. The chain couples TRBV28 to TRBJ2-5; no reliable D call. The V and J ends lost 1 base and 1 base respectively, with 19 bases between them. The germline V gene encodes CDR1 MDHEN and CDR2 SYDVKM. The CDR3 loop spans 18 amino acids. CDR3 DNA: TGTGCCAGCAGTTTATCGATCTTTTATGGGGTTAGCCAAGAGACCCAGTACTTC. This gives the protein CASSLSIFYGVSQETQYF.

Remarks on this clonotype: The junction departs from germline at one end; a sequencing error may be responsible. The chain is built from TRBV24-1 and TRBJ1-5, with 9 bases aligning to TRBD1. There are 14 residues in the CDR3. Germline V gene sequence: CDR1 KGHDR, CDR2 SFDVKD. CDR3 sequence (DNA): TGTGTCACCAGTGGCGAGGACAGGGGTCAGCCCCAGCATTTT. Translated, it gives CVTSGEDRGQPQHF.

This clonotype occurred a few times. The chain couples TRBV7-9 to TRBJ1-1, with D hard to call. CDR3 length: 15 amino acids. CDR1 is SEHNR, CDR2 FQNEAQ, per germline (reference sequence). V lost 1 base and J lost 2, with 11 bases in between. The CDR3 reads CASSLEVGYNTEAFF. DNA for the CDR3: TGTGCCAGCAGCTTAGAAGTCGGATACAACACTGAAGCTTTCTTT.

This clonotype was counted only a few times. The CDR3 sequence is CATYDREDEKLFF. The CDR3 bases are TGTGCCACCTACGACAGGGAGGACGAAAAACTGTTTTTT. The V call is TRBV10-3, the J call TRBJ1-4, with 7 positions matching TRBD1. Germline V gene data show CDR1 as ENHRY and CDR2 as SYGVKD. V shed 10 bases, J shed 8 bases, and the junction held 10 bases outside the gene matches. The CDR3 length is 13 residues.

At least ten counts were recorded for this clonotype. The V call is TRBV14, the J call TRBJ2-1; 10 bases line up with TRBD1. Germline V gene lookup returns CDR1 SGHDN and CDR2 FVKESK. The length of the CDR3 is 16 residues. V was clipped by 2 bases and J by 7 bases; unmatched bases: 8. The CDR3 coding sequence is TGTGCCAGCAGCCAAACGGGACAGGGGCTTAAAAATGAGCAGTTCTTC. Protein product: CASSQTGQGLKNEQFF.

The chain recombines TRBV27 with TRBJ2-5; TRBD1 matches at 8 bases. V shed 4 bases and J 4 bases; nucleotides not matched to a gene: 11. This CDR3 is 16 amino acids long. Germline V lookup: CDR1 MNHEY, CDR2 SMNVEV (reference sequence). The DNA for the CDR3 is TGTGCCAGCAGTTCAGGACAGGGAGGCGGAGGAGAGACCCAGTACTTC. The encoded protein is CASSSGQGGGGETQYF.

In its sample, this clonotype was seen a few times. The chain carries TRBV28 and TRBJ1-1, with D uncertain. The germline V gene encodes CDR1 MDHEN and CDR2 SYDVKM. With 1 base removed from V and 11 bases from J, the gap between germline ends came to 11 bases. The CDR3 covers 12 residues. Here the CDR3 reads CASSLYNRGAFF. The CDR3 bases are TGTGCCAGCAGTTTATACAATCGAGGGGCTTTCTTT.

This clonotype was counted only a few times. The CDR3, as DNA: TGCAGTGCTTTCACCGGGACAGGGGGGATCAATCAGCCCCAGCATTTT. Residues: CSAFTGTGGINQPQHF. This chain uses TRBV20-1 with TRBJ1-5; 11 nucleotides agree with TRBD1. This CDR3 spans 16 amino acids. Losses at the gene ends were 5 bases for V and 3 bases for J; bases not matched to a gene: 9. Germline assignment: CDR1 DFQATT and CDR2 SNEGSKA (reference sequence).

Here the CDR3 DNA reads TGTGCCAGCAGTTCCGACCGTGGACAGGGGTCGGCAGATACGCAGTATTTT. It yields the protein CASSSDRGQGSADTQYF. This sequence joins TRBV28 and TRBJ2-3, with TRBD1 matching over 9 bases. Germline V gene sequence: CDR1 MDHEN, CDR2 SYDVKM. Germline trimming cut 4 bases from V and 4 bases from J; bases unmatched to any gene: 12. This CDR3 contains 17 residues.

The V gene is TRBV20-1, the J gene TRBJ2-7; 8 nucleotides agree with TRBD2. With 4 bases clipped from V and 2 bases from J, the junction kept 7 bases outside the gene matches. CDR1 DFQATT and CDR2 SNEGSKA come from the germline V gene (reference sequence). This CDR3 is 14 amino acids long. CDR3 residues: CSATASGRTYEQYF. CDR3 DNA sequence: TGCAGTGCTACTGCTAGCGGGCGGACCTACGAGCAGTACTTC.

This clonotype was seen a few times. This chain joins TRBV28 and TRBJ2-7; 7 nucleotides line up with TRBD2. Germline CDR1 and CDR2: MDHEN and SYDVKM. The CDR3 extends over 13 amino acids. Losses at the gene ends were 6 bases for V and 5 bases for J; bases not matched to a gene: 7. Here the CDR3 DNA reads TGTGCCAGCAGGCAGCCCGCGGGAGACGAGCAGTACTTC. Its translation is CASRQPAGDEQYF. Drawing the rest from reference TRBV28 and TRBJ2-7, the complete variable domain is DVKVTQSSRYLVKRTGEKVFLECVQDMDHENMFWYRQDPGLGLRLIYFSYDVKMKEKGDIPEGYSVSREKKERFSLILESASTNQTSMYLCASRQPAGDEQYFGPGTRLTVT.

As for this clonotype: A much larger clone lies a single base off, so this may be a read error. This rearrangement joins TRBV12-5 to TRBJ1-6; D may be TRBD1 (5 bases). CDR1 and CDR2 from the germline V gene are LGHNT and FRNRAP. CDR3 size: 17 residues. The CDR3 loop is CASSWGVPGTDNSPIHF. The CDR3 nucleotides read TGTGCCAGCAGTTGGGGTGTACCGGGGACGGATAATTCACCCATCCACTTT.

The rearrangement links TRBV30 to TRBJ2-3; D unresolved. Trimming removed 6 bases at V and 0 bases at J, with 13 bases between. Per germline, CDR1 GTSNPN and CDR2 SVGIG (reference sequence). The CDR3 covers 14 residues. CDR3 residues: CACLGLTSTDTQYF. DNA of the CDR3: TGTGCCTGCCTGGGCCTGACTAGCACAGATACGCAGTATTTT.